The clone carrying this T cell receptor beta chain was seen just once. The antigen is not known. Sequencing used immunoSEQ multiplex PCR; TCRdb keeps in-frame clones, though not all of them. The table lists about 2.4 million clones, approximately 93% of them singletons. This entry comes from a study of shared clonotypes between healthy human individuals. This CDR3 spans 18 amino acids. V lost 5 bases, J lost 0 bases, and 20 bases lay in between. The germline CDR1 and CDR2 sequences are SGHAT and FQNNGV. Study conclusions and caveats: Large sequencing depth failed to make sorted-subset sequencing complete, rarefaction showed.

The sample consisted of naive CD4+ T cells from PBMCs. The subset denotes: CD45RA+ positively selected. The TCR originated in a man between 18 and 29 years old in good health. Some clones in this sample may be carry-over from other donors' samples. The rearrangement links TRBV11-2 to TRBJ1-3; weak D call: TRBD1 (5 bases). The CDR3 protein is CASSPTPWGGSSGNTIYF. The DNA for the CDR3 is TGTGCCAGCAGCCCAACGCCTTGGGGGGGGAGCTCTGGAAACACCATATATTTT. The full variable domain, with the rest looked up from reference TRBV11-2 and TRBJ1-3, is EAGVAQSPRYKIIEKRQSVAFWCNPISGHATLYWYQQILGQGPKLLIQFQNNGVVDDSQLPKDRFSAERLKGVDSTLKIQPAKLEDSAVYLCASSPTPWGGSSGNTIYFGEGSWLTVV.